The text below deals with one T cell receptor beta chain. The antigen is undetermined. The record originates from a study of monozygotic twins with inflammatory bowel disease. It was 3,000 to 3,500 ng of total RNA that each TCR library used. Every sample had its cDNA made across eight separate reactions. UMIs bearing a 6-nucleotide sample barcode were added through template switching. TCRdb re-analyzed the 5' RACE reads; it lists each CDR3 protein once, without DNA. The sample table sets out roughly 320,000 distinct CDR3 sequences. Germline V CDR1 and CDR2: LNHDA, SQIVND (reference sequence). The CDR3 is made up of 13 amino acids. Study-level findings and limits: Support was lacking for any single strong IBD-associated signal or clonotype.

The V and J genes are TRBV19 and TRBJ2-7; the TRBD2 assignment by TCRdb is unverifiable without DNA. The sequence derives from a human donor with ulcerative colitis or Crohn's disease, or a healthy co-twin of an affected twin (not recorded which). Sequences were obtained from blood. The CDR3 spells CASSRTREYEQYF.